This entry lists 20 T cell receptor beta chains sequenced from one sample in a study of T-cell memory formation after mild COVID-19. TCRdb ran MiXCR on the 5' RACE reads and lists one entry per CDR3 protein. The repertoire holds approximately 410,000 distinct CDR3 sequences, with about 25% as singletons. The specimen was PBMCs or a T cell subset sorted from them (not recorded which). Receptor source: an adult woman who had mild COVID-19 (a few samples of this study predate the infection). Cell type and time point are not known.

This clonotype was counted only a few times. V and J are TRBV25-1 and TRBJ1-5, with 7 bases matching TRBD1. CDR1 and CDR2 from the germline V gene are MGHDK and SYGVNS. The ends lost 4 bases at V and 6 bases at J; junction bases unmatched: 3. The CDR3 is 13 amino acids. CDR3 sequence: CASSAGGSQPQHF. CDR3 nucleotide sequence: TGTGCCAGCAGTGCAGGGGGAAGTCAGCCCCAGCATTTT.

The CDR3 reads CASSLRDWARNEQFF. Written as DNA, the CDR3 is TGTGCCAGCAGCTTACGGGACTGGGCGAGGAATGAGCAGTTCTTC. The chain is built from TRBV11-3 and TRBJ2-1, with TRBD2 as a possible D gene (6 bases). From germline, CDR1 is SGHNT and CDR2 YENEEA. The CDR3 is 15 residues long. Deletions cut 2 bases from V and 7 bases from J, with 15 bases between.

This clonotype was picked up a small number of times. The V and J genes are TRBV3-1 and TRBJ1-2; D gene ambiguous. This CDR3 spans 12 amino acids. Trimming shortened V by 0 bases and J by 2 bases, and 1 base separated the two germline ends. Germline CDR1 is LGHDT and CDR2 is YNNKEL (reference sequence). CDR3: CASSQDNYGYTF. The CDR3 DNA reads as TGTGCCAGCAGCCAAGACAACTATGGCTACACCTTC.

V and J are TRBV20-1 and TRBJ2-7, with 10 bases identical to TRBD1. Germline CDR1 reads DFQATT; CDR2 reads SNEGSKA (reference sequence). The CDR3 has 17 amino acids. J gave up 4 bases and V 3 bases, and 15 bases lay outside the gene matches. The CDR3 DNA reads TGCAGTGCTAGGACGGCGAGACAGGGGGCAATGGAGTACGAGCAGTACTTC. Translating gives CSARTARQGAMEYEQYF.

This clonotype was counted a single time. The chain is built from TRBV4-1 and TRBJ1-1, with D uncertain. The CDR3 sequence is 15 residues long. The V gene lost 0 bases and the J gene lost 0 bases, with 8 bases spanning the gap. Germline lookup yields CDR1 MGHRA and CDR2 YSYEKL. The CDR3 loop reads CASSQEEAMNTEAFF. The CDR3 DNA follows: TGCGCCAGCAGCCAAGAAGAAGCTATGAACACTGAAGCTTTCTTT.

This clonotype was recorded a few times. V and J are TRBV7-9 and TRBJ2-7, with D possibly matching TRBD1 (5 bases). From germline, CDR1 is SEHNR and CDR2 FQNEAQ (reference sequence). This CDR3 comprises 14 residues. V lost 2 bases to trimming and J lost 4 bases, with 12 bases between them. Here the CDR3 reads CASSLPTVGYEQYF. In nucleotides, the CDR3 is TGTGCCAGCAGCTTACCGACAGTAGGATACGAGCAGTACTTC.

This clonotype was recorded once. V gene TRBV4-2 combines with J gene TRBJ1-1; TRBD1 is a possible D gene (5 bases). This CDR3 is 13 amino acids long. Trimming stripped 4 bases from V and 7 bases from J, with 13 bases between. CDR1 is LGHNA and CDR2 is YNFKEQ in the germline V gene. The CDR3 region has the DNA TGTGCCAGCAGCCGTCGTTCAGACAGTGAAGCTTTCTTT. Amino acids: CASSRRSDSEAFF.

This clonotype was found many times. V is TRBV12-3 or TRBV12-4 and J is TRBJ1-1; no definite D call. With 8 bases removed from V and 0 bases from J, the gap between germline ends came to 7 bases. This CDR3 is built from 12 residues. The CDR3 sequence is CASRRVNTEAFF. In DNA, the CDR3 is TGTGCCAGCCGAAGGGTGAACACTGAAGCTTTCTTT.

The gene calls are TRBV29-1 and TRBJ2-3; the match to TRBD2 covers 11 bases. The CDR3 is 15 amino acids. V lost 3 bases, J lost 8 bases, and 10 bases stayed unmatched. Germline V gene lookup returns CDR1 SQVTM and CDR2 ANQGSEA. In DNA form, the CDR3 reads TGCAGCGTTGATCCCATTAGCGGGAGGGAGGGTACGCAGTATTTT. It codes for CSVDPISGREGTQYF.

DNA for the CDR3: TGTGCTAGTGCCCTTCAGGTGAACACTGAAGCTTTCTTT. Protein product: CASALQVNTEAFF. J is TRBJ1-1 and V is TRBV12-5; D gene uncertain. The CDR3 has 13 amino acids. Trimming took 7 bases from V and 0 from J, leaving 9 bases between them. Germline loops: CDR1 LGHNT, CDR2 FRNRAP.

The V call is TRBV29-1, the J call TRBJ2-5, with D perhaps given as TRBD1 or TRBD2 (5 bases each). Germline assignment: CDR1 SQVTM and CDR2 ANQGSEA. The V and J ends lost 5 bases and 4 bases respectively, with 11 bases between them. There are 12 residues in the CDR3. The CDR3 region is CSVRPGTETQYF. In nucleotides, the CDR3 is TGCAGCGTTAGGCCCGGGACAGAGACCCAGTACTTC.

This rearrangement joins TRBV6-1 to TRBJ2-7; 8 positions agree with TRBD2. The junction had 9 bases not matched to a gene; V was cut back by 2 bases and J by 3 bases. The length of the CDR3 is 16 residues. The germline gives CDR1 MNHNS, CDR2 SASEGT. This chain's CDR3 is CASSEWTSGGGYEQYF. The CDR3, as DNA: TGTGCCAGCAGTGAATGGACCTCCGGGGGGGGCTACGAGCAGTACTTC.

The chain carries TRBV2 and TRBJ1-2, with unresolved D. CDR1 and CDR2 (germline): SNHLY, FYNNEI. The V and J ends lost 2 bases and 9 bases respectively, with 13 bases between them. This CDR3 comprises 13 residues. The CDR3 DNA reads as TGTGCCAGCAGTGAAAGGTCGGAGGTCCGCTACACCTTC. Translating gives CASSERSEVRYTF.

This clonotype came up a few times. This chain joins TRBV20-1 and TRBJ2-7, with a possible D match to TRBD1 (6 bases). The CDR3 has 14 amino acids. Trimming stripped 5 bases from V and 7 bases from J, with 21 bases between. Per germline, CDR1 DFQATT and CDR2 SNEGSKA (reference sequence). The CDR3 DNA is TGCAGTGCTGGACAGCCCCCACAGGGCCGGGAGCAGTACTTC. Translating it yields CSAGQPPQGREQYF.

The chain links TRBV30 to TRBJ1-4, with 7 bases fitting TRBD1. The V segment lost 1 base and the J segment 5 bases; nucleotides outside the gene matches: 10. This CDR3 is built from 16 residues. Germline V gene data show CDR1 as GTSNPN and CDR2 as SVGIG (reference sequence). The CDR3 reads CAWSDSRTGSNEKLFF. In nucleotides, the CDR3 is TGTGCCTGGAGTGACTCTCGGACAGGTTCAAATGAAAAACTGTTTTTT. The full variable domain, rest sourced from reference TRBV30 and TRBJ1-4, is SQTIHQWPATLVQPVGSPLSLECTVEGTSNPNLYWYRQAAGRGLQLLFYSVGIGQISSEVPQNLSASRPQDRQFILSSKKLLLSDSGFYLCAWSDSRTGSNEKLFFGSGTQLSVL.

The table lists this clonotype with a few counts. The V call is TRBV11-3, the J call TRBJ2-3; 8 bases are shared with TRBD2. The germline V gene has CDR1 SGHNT and CDR2 YENEEA. The CDR3 spans 16 residues. Trimming removed 5 bases from V and 6 bases from J; junction bases left unmatched: 13. CDR3 in DNA: TGTGCCAGCAGCGCCTCCCTGACTAGCGTATCGGATACGCAGTATTTT. Protein sequence: CASSASLTSVSDTQYF.

This clonotype turned up a few times. The genes are TRBV6-5 and TRBJ1-1; 7 bases are shared with TRBD1. The V and J ends lost 0 bases and 4 bases, in that order; junction bases with no gene match: 2. The CDR3 contains 14 residues. Per germline, CDR1 MNHEY and CDR2 SVGAGI. For the CDR3, the DNA is TGTGCCAGCAGTTACTCGACAGGGACCACTGAAGCTTTCTTT. Translated: CASSYSTGTTEAFF.

Only a few counts were recorded for this clonotype. The chain carries TRBV20-1 and TRBJ2-7; D remains unclear. The germline CDR1 and CDR2 sequences are DFQATT and SNEGSKA (reference sequence). The CDR3 extends over 14 amino acids. Trimming removed 0 bases at V and 0 bases at J, with 9 bases between. The CDR3 loop reads CSARDELASYEQYF. The CDR3 coding sequence is TGCAGTGCTAGAGATGAACTCGCCTCCTACGAGCAGTACTTC.

This clonotype was seen a handful of times. This chain uses TRBV6-2 or TRBV6-3 with TRBJ1-5, with D perhaps matching TRBD1 (6 bases). This CDR3 has 17 amino acids. CDR1 MNHEY and CDR2 SVGEGT come from the germline V gene. Deletions cut 6 bases from V and 0 bases from J, with 18 bases between. The CDR3 reads CASRHHGQSYSNQPQHF. Here the CDR3 DNA reads TGTGCCAGCAGACACCACGGACAGTCCTATAGCAATCAGCCCCAGCATTTT.

The J gene is TRBJ2-5, the V gene TRBV12-3 or TRBV12-4; 11 bases agree with TRBD2. V was pared by 6 bases and J by 3 bases, with 9 bases of the junction left unmatched. This CDR3 is built from 16 residues. This chain's CDR3 is CASSPPGLAVKETQYF. The CDR3 DNA is TGTGCCAGCAGCCCTCCGGGACTAGCGGTGAAAGAGACCCAGTACTTC.